This section outlines one TCR beta chain sequence together with its context. Its target is not known. TCR beta CDR3 sequences were amplified from RNA transcripts. With the HTBI primer set, the TCR CDR3 went through a first round of RT-PCR. TCRdb analysed the multiplex PCR reads with MiXCR anew, one entry per CDR3 protein. The data hold roughly 750,000 distinct CDR3 sequences, with around 17% observed a single time. These data belong to a study of T cells in Graves' hyperthyroidism and ophthalmopathy. Broader study findings: In the blood, most expanded thyroid clonotypes above 0.001 appeared as well.

The sample was blood. This TCR was recovered from a man between 18 and 29 years old with Graves' hyperthyroidism.

CDR3 sequence reads: CASSLGRGFYEQYF. The CDR3 DNA follows: TGTGCCAGCAGCTTGGGCAGGGGTTTCTACGAGCAGTACTTC. This sequence joins TRBV7-2 and TRBJ2-7, with D possibly being TRBD1 (6 bases). Germline CDR1 SGHTA, CDR2 FQGNSA. V was trimmed by 3 bases and J by 3 bases, leaving 12 bases between them. The CDR3 consists of 14 residues.